The 30 T cell receptor beta chains in this list originate from one sample, sequenced in a study of blood T cells in healthy people across ages (dated by TCRdb to the mid-2010s). Library preparation was by 5' RACE. Sequenced on an Illumina HiSeq 2500. A second PCR of roughly 7 to 11 cycles was performed with a sample-barcoded 5' primer and a J-beta primer mix. The public reads were run again by TCRdb, first through fastp at Q25 and then through MiXCR, and only productive beta chains were kept. Every CDR3 protein is listed once, alongside the most common genes and DNA of its rows. The sample table contains roughly 1,800,000 distinct CDR3 sequences; only one count was recorded for roughly 52% of them. The top ten constitute 2.1% of the sample. The sequencing input was blood. All receptors come from a woman aged 40 to 50 in good health.

V usage is TRBV7-9 and J usage is TRBJ2-3; D possibly corresponds to TRBD1 (5 bases). Germline values: CDR1 SEHNR, CDR2 FQNEAQ (reference sequence). V lost 10 bases and J 0 bases, leaving 8 bases between the germline ends. The length of the CDR3 is 12 residues. Here the CDR3 DNA reads TGTGCCACCCCAGGGAGCACAGATACGCAGTATTTT. Protein: CATPGSTDTQYF.

The chain couples TRBV20-1 to TRBJ2-1; TRBD1 is a possible D gene (6 bases). The V gene lost 6 bases and the J gene lost 7 bases, with 10 bases spanning the gap. The germline V gene encodes CDR1 DFQATT and CDR2 SNEGSKA (reference sequence). This CDR3 is 11 amino acids long. The CDR3 DNA follows: TGCAGTGCAGAAACAGGGAATGAGCAGTTCTTC. This codes for CSAETGNEQFF.

The chain carries TRBV4-2 and TRBJ2-3; 7 bases agree with TRBD2. The CDR3 contains 16 residues. From germline, CDR1 is LGHNA and CDR2 YNFKEQ. V lost 1 base to trimming and J lost 4 bases; unmatched junction nucleotides: 8. Here the CDR3 DNA reads TGTGCCAGCAGCCAAGGGGCAGGGACTACCTCAGATACGCAGTATTTT. It encodes CASSQGAGTTSDTQYF.

This clonotype turned up a few times. The chain combines TRBV5-1 with TRBJ2-2; TRBD1 agrees at 9 bases. The CDR3 runs 17 residues. The germline CDR1 and CDR2 sequences are SGHRS and YFSETQ. The ends lost 5 bases at V and 4 bases at J; junction bases unmatched: 12. In DNA form, the CDR3 reads TGCGCCAGCAGTCGGGGGAGGACAGGGGACTTCACCGGGGAGCTGTTTTTT. Encoded protein: CASSRGRTGDFTGELFF. Combining the CDR3 with reference TRBV5-1 and TRBJ2-2 gives the whole variable domain KAGVTQTPRYLIKTRGQQVTLSCSPISGHRSVSWYQQTPGQGLQFLFEYFSETQRNKGNFPGRFSGRQFSNSRSEMNVSTLELGDSALYLCASSRGRTGDFTGELFFGEGSRLTVL.

This clonotype was detected a few times. This chain links TRBV7-3 with TRBJ2-1; D uncertain. V was pared by 4 bases and J by 6 bases, with 22 bases between. Germline loops: CDR1 SGHTA, CDR2 FQGTGA. The CDR3 totals 17 residues. The DNA for the CDR3 is TGTGCCAGCAGCTCTATTCCGACCCCCCTCCTGGGCAATGAGCAGTTCTTC. Translating gives CASSSIPTPLLGNEQFF. Full variable domain (outside the CDR3, taken from reference TRBV7-3 and TRBJ2-1): GAGVSQTPSNKVTEKGKYVELRCDPISGHTALYWYRQSLGQGPEFLIYFQGTGAADDSGLPNDRFFAVRPEGSVSTLKIQRTERGDSAVYLCASSSIPTPLLGNEQFFGPGTRLTVL.

Only a few counts were recorded for this clonotype. The rearrangement links TRBV28 to TRBJ2-4; D may be TRBD1 (6 bases). The ends were cut back, 6 bases at V and 5 bases at J, with 14 bases in the middle. The germline V gene encodes CDR1 MDHEN and CDR2 SYDVKM. There are 14 residues in the CDR3. For the CDR3, the DNA is TGTGCCAGCAGCCTCACAGGGACACAAAACATTCAGTACTTC. Protein product: CASSLTGTQNIQYF.

The chain joins TRBV10-3 to TRBJ2-5; 9 bases map to TRBD2. The J segment lost 5 bases and the V segment lost 4 bases, leaving 2 bases of the junction unmatched. The CDR3 runs to 13 residues. The germline V gene encodes CDR1 ENHRY and CDR2 SYGVKD. The CDR3 bases are TGTGCCATCAGTGGAGCGGGGGGCGAGACCCAGTACTTC. Its protein product is CAISGAGGETQYF.

This clonotype was detected many times. The chain employs TRBV20-1 and TRBJ2-7; a possible D gene is TRBD1 (5 bases). V shed 5 bases and J shed 4 bases, with 15 bases lying between them. The length of the CDR3 is 13 residues. Germline values: CDR1 DFQATT, CDR2 SNEGSKA (reference sequence). The CDR3 region is CSARKGQLYEQYF. For the CDR3, the DNA is TGCAGTGCTCGCAAGGGGCAGTTATACGAGCAGTACTTC.

This clonotype was seen just once. CDR3 DNA: TGTGCCAGCAAGGGACAGGGGAGCGCAGATACGCAGTATTTT. Translation gives CASKGQGSADTQYF. The chain employs TRBV7-2 and TRBJ2-3; 10 bases match TRBD1. There are 14 residues in the CDR3. The trim removed 7 bases at V and 4 bases at J, leaving 5 bases unmatched. The germline V gene has CDR1 SGHTA and CDR2 FQGNSA. The full variable domain, its missing parts supplied by reference TRBV7-2 and TRBJ2-3, is GAGVSQSPSNKVTEKGKDVELRCDPISGHTALYWYRQSLGQGLEFLIYFQGNSAPDKSGLPSDRFSAERTGGSVSTLTIQRTQQEDSAVYLCASKGQGSADTQYFGPGTRLTVL.

This chain joins TRBV11-1 and TRBJ2-3; TRBD2 matches at 12 bases. This CDR3 spans 19 amino acids. In germline, CDR1 is SGHAT, CDR2 FQDESV (reference sequence). The ends lost 5 bases at V and 0 bases at J; junction bases unmatched: 12. CDR3 in amino acids: CASSRQASGGARSTDTQYF. The CDR3 bases are TGTGCCAGCAGCCGCCAAGCTAGCGGGGGGGCCCGAAGCACAGATACGCAGTATTTT.

This chain joins TRBV9 and TRBJ2-3; D is undetermined. From germline, CDR1 is SGDLS and CDR2 YYNGEE. V shed 5 bases and J shed 0 bases, with 10 bases lying between them. The CDR3 covers 14 residues. The CDR3 nucleotides are TGTGCCAGCAGGGGAACACGCAGCACAGATACGCAGTATTTT. Residues: CASRGTRSTDTQYF. Combining the CDR3 with reference TRBV9 and TRBJ2-3 gives the whole variable domain DSGVTQTPKHLITATGQRVTLRCSPRSGDLSVYWYQQSLDQGLQFLIQYYNGEERAKGNILERFSAQQFPDLHSELNLSSLELGDSALYFCASRGTRSTDTQYFGPGTRLTVL.

This sequence joins TRBV6-1 and TRBJ2-5, with 10 bases fitting TRBD2. There are 16 residues in the CDR3. Germline V gene data show CDR1 as MNHNS and CDR2 as SASEGT. V lost 0 bases to trimming and J lost 11 bases; unmatched junction nucleotides: 12. The CDR3 nucleotides read TGTGCCAGCAGTGAAGCGCTAGCGGGGGCCTACAGTGAGCAGTACTTC. Translation: CASSEALAGAYSEQYF.

This rearrangement joins TRBV14 to TRBJ2-5; D might be TRBD1 (6 bases). The germline CDR1 and CDR2 sequences are SGHDN and FVKESK. V lost 3 bases and J 0 bases, leaving 14 bases between the germline ends. The CDR3 contains 16 residues. As DNA, the CDR3 is TGTGCCAGCAGCCAGACTGGACAGCCCTACCAAGAGACCCAGTACTTC. Translation gives CASSQTGQPYQETQYF.

This clonotype appeared a few times. The chain uses TRBV6-4 and TRBJ1-1; D is possibly TRBD1 (6 bases). CDR3 length equals 13 residues. Germline V gene sequence: CDR1 MRHNA, CDR2 SNTAGT. V gave up 3 bases and J gave up 1 base, with 6 bases separating them. The CDR3 sequence: CASSETGNTEAFF. The CDR3 DNA sequence: TGTGCCAGCAGTGAGACAGGGAACACTGAAGCTTTCTTT.

The chain has TRBV20-1 and TRBJ2-3, with D perhaps matching TRBD1 or TRBD2 (6 bases each). Germline CDR1 and CDR2: DFQATT and SNEGSKA (reference sequence). V lost 5 bases to trimming and J lost 1 base, with 13 bases between them. The CDR3 is 14 residues long. CDR3 sequence reads: CSAYGGERTDTQYF. As DNA, the CDR3 is TGCAGTGCTTACGGGGGCGAGCGCACAGATACGCAGTATTTT.

CDR3 nucleotide sequence: TGCGCCAGCAGCCAAGATTCCCAGAGCTCCTACGAGCAGTACTTC. Amino acid sequence: CASSQDSQSSYEQYF. This chain connects TRBV4-3 to TRBJ2-7, with no clear D. The germline CDR1 and CDR2 sequences are LGHNA and YSLEER. Trimming shortened V by 0 bases and J by 0 bases, and 9 bases separated the two germline ends. The CDR3 has 15 residues.

This clonotype has only a few counts. The chain carries TRBV3-1 and TRBJ2-5; tentatively, D is TRBD1 or TRBD2 (6 bases each). From germline, CDR1 is LGHDT and CDR2 YNNKEL (reference sequence). V was trimmed by 8 bases and J by 7 bases, leaving 14 bases between them. This CDR3 contains 12 residues. CDR3 protein: CASGGLTGTQYF. In nucleotides, the CDR3 is TGTGCCAGCGGGGGGCTTACCGGGACCCAGTACTTC.

V gene TRBV7-9 combines with J gene TRBJ2-1; 8 bases align to TRBD1. Trimming took 8 bases from V and 6 from J; bases not matched to a gene: 12. Germline V lookup: CDR1 SEHNR, CDR2 FQNEAQ (reference sequence). The CDR3 totals 15 residues. CDR3: CASPLGQGAPNEQFF. As DNA, the CDR3 is TGTGCCAGCCCCCTTGGGCAGGGGGCGCCCAATGAGCAGTTCTTC.

Only one count was recorded for this clonotype. The chain is built from TRBV2 and TRBJ1-2, with a possible D match to TRBD1 (5 bases). Looked up from germline, CDR1 is SNHLY and CDR2 is FYNNEI. Trimming took 10 bases from V and 8 from J, leaving 14 bases between them. The CDR3 consists of 11 residues. The CDR3 sequence is CATATGRGYTF. CDR3 in DNA: TGTGCCACCGCGACGGGGCGCGGCTACACCTTC.

As regards this clonotype: A much larger clone differs from this one at a single base, so this may be a read error. V usage is TRBV6-5 and J usage is TRBJ2-7, with D perhaps TRBD1 (6 bases). The CDR3 sequence is 12 residues long. The germline gives CDR1 MNHEY, CDR2 SVGAGI. V was cut by 7 bases and J by 2 bases, with 9 bases left in between. The CDR3 DNA reads as TGTGCCAGCATTGGACAGACCTACGAGCAGTACTTC. As protein: CASIGQTYEQYF.

This rearrangement joins TRBV5-5 to TRBJ2-1; tentative D call: TRBD2 (6 bases). Trimming left V 2 bases short and J 9 bases short, with 18 bases between. The CDR3 consists of 15 residues. Germline loops: CDR1 SGHKS, CDR2 YYEKEE (reference sequence). CDR3 nucleotides: TGTGCCAGCAGCTTTTCCCGGGCCACCGGGGGTGAGCAGTTCTTC. Amino acids: CASSFSRATGGEQFF.

This rearrangement joins TRBV7-3 to TRBJ2-3; no reliable D call. V dropped 11 bases and J dropped 5 bases, with 20 bases sitting between them. Germline assignment: CDR1 SGHTA and CDR2 FQGTGA. The CDR3 length is 14 residues. CDR3 sequence reads: CAPSRVFGGDTQYF. CDR3 nucleotide sequence: TGTGCCCCCTCCCGGGTGTTCGGTGGAGATACGCAGTATTTT. The full variable domain, rest sourced from reference TRBV7-3 and TRBJ2-3, is GAGVSQTPSNKVTEKGKYVELRCDPISGHTALYWYRQSLGQGPEFLIYFQGTGAADDSGLPNDRFFAVRPEGSVSTLKIQRTERGDSAVYLCAPSRVFGGDTQYFGPGTRLTVL.

In this sample, this clonotype turned up a few times. The CDR3 nucleotides read TGTGCCAGCAGCCCCAACAGGGGCCGGGGCTACACCTTC. It specifies CASSPNRGRGYTF. The V and J genes are TRBV7-9 and TRBJ1-2; 7 bases agree with TRBD1. The V gene end was trimmed by 5 bases and the J gene end by 8 bases; junction bases not matched to a gene: 8. Germline V lookup: CDR1 SEHNR, CDR2 FQNEAQ (reference sequence). The CDR3 covers 13 residues. The full variable domain, its missing parts supplied by reference TRBV7-9 and TRBJ1-2, is DTGVSQNPRHKITKRGQNVTFRCDPISEHNRLYWYRQTLGQGPEFLTYFQNEAQLEKSRLLSDRFSAERPKGSFSTLEIQRTEQGDSAMYLCASSPNRGRGYTFGSGTRLTVV.

The chain is built from TRBV3-1 and TRBJ2-5, with 9 bases that match TRBD2. V shed 4 bases and J 1 base; nucleotides not matched to a gene: 7. This CDR3 comprises 16 residues. Per the germline V gene, CDR1 is LGHDT and CDR2 is YNNKEL (reference sequence). For the CDR3, the DNA is TGTGCCAGCAGCCCTTGGGTTAGCGGGGGCCAAGAGACCCAGTACTTC. Its protein is CASSPWVSGGQETQYF.

This chain connects TRBV7-9 to TRBJ2-1, with unresolved D. The tail of the sequence fits TRBJ2-7 better, so the J call may be wrong. Germline CDR1 reads SEHNR; CDR2 reads FQNEAQ (reference sequence). CDR3 length: 13 residues. CDR3 in amino acids: CASSVKGVYEQYF. The DNA for the CDR3 is TGTGCCAGCAGCGTAAAGGGTGTCTACGAGCAGTACTTC.

Concerning this clonotype itself: The junction shows a germline mismatch at one end, possibly a read error. V and J are TRBV28 and TRBJ2-1; the D is unclear. Per the germline V gene, CDR1 is MDHEN and CDR2 is SYDVKM. The CDR3 spans 14 residues. The CDR3 DNA reads TGTGCCGGCAGTTTAAGGCGTAATGGAAATGAGCAGTTCTTC. It translates to CAGSLRRNGNEQFF.

This clonotype came up a few times. The V and J genes are TRBV20-1 and TRBJ1-2; 12 bases align to TRBD1. V lost 6 bases, J lost 0 bases, and 2 bases stayed unmatched. The CDR3 is made up of 14 amino acids. The germline CDR1 and CDR2 sequences are DFQATT and SNEGSKA (reference sequence). The CDR3 DNA follows: TGCAGTGCGGGACAGGGGGCGCCTAACTATGGCTACACCTTC. Its protein product is CSAGQGAPNYGYTF.

The table lists this clonotype with many counts. At one end, the junction sequence differs from germline, possibly due to a read error. The genes are TRBV5-1 and TRBJ2-1; 7 bases align to TRBD1. This CDR3 is 14 amino acids long. Germline V gene sequence: CDR1 SGHRS, CDR2 YFSETQ. Here the CDR3 reads CASSSGTDYNEQFF. The CDR3 DNA reads as TGTGCCAGCAGTTCCGGGACAGACTACAATGAGCAGTTCTTC.

The chain combines TRBV18 with TRBJ2-1, with TRBD1 matching 8 bases. Germline V gene lookup returns CDR1 KGHSH and CDR2 LQKENI. The ends lost 1 base at V and 6 bases at J; junction bases unmatched: 2. CDR3 length: 14 residues. As DNA, the CDR3 is TGTGCCAGCTCACCACAGACAGGGGCCAATGAGCAGTTCTTC. Translation gives CASSPQTGANEQFF.

This clonotype came up many times. The J gene is TRBJ2-7, the V gene TRBV4-2; 10 nucleotides match TRBD2. V gave up 4 bases and J gave up 4 bases; unmatched junction bases: 4. The CDR3 consists of 14 residues. CDR1 and CDR2 from the germline V gene are LGHNA and YNFKEQ. CDR3 nucleotide sequence: TGTGCCAGCAGCCCGGCTAGCGGGGGATACGAGCAGTACTTC. Protein: CASSPASGGYEQYF.